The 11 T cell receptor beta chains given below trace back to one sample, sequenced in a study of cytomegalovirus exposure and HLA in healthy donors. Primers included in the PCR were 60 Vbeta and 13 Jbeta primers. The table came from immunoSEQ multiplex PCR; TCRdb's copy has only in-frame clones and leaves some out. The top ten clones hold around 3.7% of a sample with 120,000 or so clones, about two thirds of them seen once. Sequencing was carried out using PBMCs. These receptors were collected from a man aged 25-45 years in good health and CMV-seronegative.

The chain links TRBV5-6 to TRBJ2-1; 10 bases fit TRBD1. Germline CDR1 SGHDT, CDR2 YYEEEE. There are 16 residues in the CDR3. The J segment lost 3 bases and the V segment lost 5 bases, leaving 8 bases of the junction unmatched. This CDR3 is CASRVAGTGVYNEQFF. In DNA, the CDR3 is TGTGCCAGCAGAGTTGCCGGGACAGGGGTCTACAATGAGCAGTTCTTC.

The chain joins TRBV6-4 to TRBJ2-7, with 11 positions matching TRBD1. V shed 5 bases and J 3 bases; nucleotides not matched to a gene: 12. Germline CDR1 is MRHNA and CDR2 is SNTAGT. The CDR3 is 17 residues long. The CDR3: CASSIRGDRGSIYEQYF. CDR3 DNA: TGTGCCAGCAGTATCCGAGGGGACAGGGGGTCCATCTACGAGCAGTACTTC.

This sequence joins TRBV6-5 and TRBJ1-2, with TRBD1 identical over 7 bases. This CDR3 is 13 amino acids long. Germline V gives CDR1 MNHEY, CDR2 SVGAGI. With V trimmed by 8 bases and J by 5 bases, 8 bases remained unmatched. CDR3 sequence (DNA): TGTGCCAGCGTAGACAGGGTGAATTATGGCTACACCTTC. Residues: CASVDRVNYGYTF.

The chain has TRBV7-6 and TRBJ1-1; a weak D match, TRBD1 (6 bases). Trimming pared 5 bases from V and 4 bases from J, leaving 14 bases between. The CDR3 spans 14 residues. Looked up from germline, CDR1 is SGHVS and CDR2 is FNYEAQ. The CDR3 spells CASSRDARGTEAFF. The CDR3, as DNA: TGTGCCAGCAGCCGTGACGCCAGGGGCACTGAAGCTTTCTTT.

The DNA of the CDR3 is TGTGCCAGCAGAAGCGGGACTAGCGAGGCAGATACGCAGTATTTT. Amino acids: CASRSGTSEADTQYF. This chain joins TRBV27 and TRBJ2-3; the match to TRBD2 covers 10 bases. The junction had 7 bases not matched to a gene; V was cut back by 6 bases and J by 4 bases. This CDR3 has 15 residues. Germline V CDR1 and CDR2: MNHEY, SMNVEV (reference sequence).

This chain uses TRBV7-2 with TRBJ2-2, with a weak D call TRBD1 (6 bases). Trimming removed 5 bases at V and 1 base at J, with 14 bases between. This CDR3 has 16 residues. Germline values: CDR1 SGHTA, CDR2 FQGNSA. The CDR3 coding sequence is TGTGCCAGCAGCCCAGGACAGATTAAGAACACCGGGGAGCTGTTTTTT. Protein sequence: CASSPGQIKNTGELFF.

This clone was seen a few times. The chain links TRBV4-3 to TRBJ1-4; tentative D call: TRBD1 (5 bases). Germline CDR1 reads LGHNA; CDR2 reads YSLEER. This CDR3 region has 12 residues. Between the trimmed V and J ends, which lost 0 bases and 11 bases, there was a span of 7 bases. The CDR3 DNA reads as TGCGCCAGCAGCCAAGATTCAGGGAAACTGTTTTTT. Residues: CASSQDSGKLFF.

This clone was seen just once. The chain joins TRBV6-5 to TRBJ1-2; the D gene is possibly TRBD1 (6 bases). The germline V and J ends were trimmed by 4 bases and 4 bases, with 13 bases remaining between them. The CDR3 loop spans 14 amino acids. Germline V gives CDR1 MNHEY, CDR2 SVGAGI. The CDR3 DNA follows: TGTGCCAGCAGTTTTACTCAGGGGAGCTATGGCTACACCTTC. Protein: CASSFTQGSYGYTF.

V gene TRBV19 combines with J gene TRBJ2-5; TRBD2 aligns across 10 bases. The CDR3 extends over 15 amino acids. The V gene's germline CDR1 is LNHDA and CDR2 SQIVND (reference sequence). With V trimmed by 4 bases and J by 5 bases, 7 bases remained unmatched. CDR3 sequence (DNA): TGTGCCAGTAGTACCCCAGCGGGGGGGTCGGAGACCCAGTACTTC. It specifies CASSTPAGGSETQYF. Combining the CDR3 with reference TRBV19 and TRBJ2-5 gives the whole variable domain DGGITQSPKYLFRKEGQNVTLSCEQNLNHDAMYWYRQDPGQGLRLIYYSQIVNDFQKGDIAEGYSVSREKKESFPLTVTSAQKNPTAFYLCASSTPAGGSETQYFGPGTRLLVL.

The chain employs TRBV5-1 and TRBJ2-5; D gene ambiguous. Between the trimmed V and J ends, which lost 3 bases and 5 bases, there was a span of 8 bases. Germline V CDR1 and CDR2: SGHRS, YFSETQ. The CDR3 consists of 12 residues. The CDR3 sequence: CASSSSRETQYF. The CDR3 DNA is TGCGCCAGCAGCTCGAGTCGGGAGACCCAGTACTTC.

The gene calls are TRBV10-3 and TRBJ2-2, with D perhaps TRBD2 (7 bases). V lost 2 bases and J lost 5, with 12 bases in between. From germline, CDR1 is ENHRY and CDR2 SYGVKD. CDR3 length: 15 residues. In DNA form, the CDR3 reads TGTGCCATCAGTGAGCGGGGGGCTCCAACCGGGGAGCTGTTTTTT. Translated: CAISERGAPTGELFF.